Shown below are 14 T cell receptor beta chains from a single sample sequenced in a study of blood T cell repertoires in COVID-19. Produced via immunoSEQ multiplex PCR; TCRdb's table is partial and in-frame only. The sample has more than 70,000 clones; approximately 85% are singletons. Specimen: peripheral blood. These TCRs come from a man aged 60 to 75 with acute or convalescent COVID-19.

This clone was observed a single time. This chain uses TRBV19 with TRBJ1-6; TRBD1 aligns across 8 bases. Losses at the gene ends were 4 bases for V and 9 bases for J; bases not matched to a gene: 8. CDR1 is LNHDA and CDR2 is SQIVND in the germline V gene (reference sequence). There are 15 residues in the CDR3. CDR3 residues: CASSTLDRVGSPLHF. The DNA of the CDR3 is TGTGCCAGTAGTACCTTGGACAGGGTGGGTTCACCCCTCCACTTT.

The V and J genes are TRBV3-1 (or the pseudogene TRBV3-2) and TRBJ1-2; TRBD1 matches at 8 bases. CDR1 LGHDT and CDR2 YNNKEL come from the germline V gene (reference sequence). This CDR3 spans 13 amino acids. V gave up 4 bases and J gave up 7 bases; unmatched junction bases: 5. The CDR3 here is CASSPDRGSGYTF. The CDR3 region has the DNA TGTGCCAGCAGCCCCGACAGGGGTAGTGGCTACACCTTC.

V usage is TRBV3-1 (or the pseudogene TRBV3-2) and J usage is TRBJ2-5; 8 bases are shared with TRBD2. Germline V gives CDR1 LGHDT, CDR2 YNNKEL (reference sequence). The J segment lost 5 bases and the V segment lost 5 bases, leaving 10 bases of the junction unmatched. The CDR3 extends over 15 amino acids. The CDR3, as DNA: TGTGCCAGCAGCTTGGGAGCGGGGGCAGGGGAGACCCAGTACTTC. Amino acids: CASSLGAGAGETQYF.

The J gene is TRBJ2-7, the V gene TRBV19; tentatively, D is TRBD2 (6 bases). Trimming pared 11 bases from V and 0 bases from J, leaving 17 bases between. Germline V gene data show CDR1 as LNHDA and CDR2 as SQIVND (reference sequence). There are 14 residues in the CDR3. CDR3 in amino acids: CAARRGGLSYEQYF. DNA of the CDR3: TGTGCCGCCCGACGGGGAGGCCTCTCCTACGAGCAGTACTTC. The full variable domain, with the rest looked up from reference TRBV19 and TRBJ2-7, is DGGITQSPKYLFRKEGQNVTLSCEQNLNHDAMYWYRQDPGQGLRLIYYSQIVNDFQKGDIAEGYSVSREKKESFPLTVTSAQKNPTAFYLCAARRGGLSYEQYFGPGTRLTVT.

The chain joins TRBV2 to TRBJ1-2, with a tentative D call TRBD1 (5 bases). Germline CDR1 reads SNHLY; CDR2 reads FYNNEI. The CDR3 contains 15 residues. Trimming cost V 2 bases and J 6 bases, with 16 bases left between them. The CDR3 sequence: CASSERDSGRDGYTF. DNA for the CDR3: TGTGCCAGCAGTGAAAGGGACTCAGGACGCGATGGCTACACCTTC.

V and J are TRBV5-1 and TRBJ2-7; perhaps TRBD1 as D (6 bases). The CDR3 has 17 residues. Germline V CDR1 and CDR2: SGHRS, YFSETQ. With 5 bases removed from V and 1 base from J, the gap between germline ends came to 22 bases. The CDR3 region has the DNA TGCGCCAGCAGTCTCCGGGACATGGGCGCATCTTCCTACGAGCAGTACTTC. Translating gives CASSLRDMGASSYEQYF.

This rearrangement joins TRBV29-1 to TRBJ1-2; D might be TRBD1 (6 bases). V lost 7 bases and J 8 bases, leaving 20 bases between the germline ends. This CDR3 has 13 amino acids. Germline CDR1 SQVTM, CDR2 ANQGSEA. The CDR3 reads CSAARGGVSGYTF. CDR3 DNA: TGCAGCGCCGCAAGGGGGGGGGTGAGCGGCTACACCTTC. The full variable domain, completed using reference TRBV29-1 and TRBJ1-2, is SAVISQKPSRDICQRGTSLTIQCQVDSQVTMMFWYRQQPGQSLTLIATANQGSEATYESGFVIDKFPISRPNLTFSTLTVSNMSPEDSSIYLCSAARGGVSGYTFGSGTRLTVV.

In nucleotides, the CDR3 is TGTGCCAGCAGCCTAGGCCCTAGCCGTGACGGGGAGCTGTTTTTT. Amino acid sequence: CASSLGPSRDGELFF. The chain employs TRBV7-3 and TRBJ2-2; perhaps TRBD2 as D (5 bases). V was cut by 5 bases and J by 7 bases, with 17 bases left in between. This CDR3 contains 15 residues. Germline V gene data show CDR1 as SGHTA and CDR2 as FQGTGA.

J is TRBJ2-1 and V is TRBV19; TRBD1 matches 8 bases. This CDR3 is 16 amino acids long. The germline V gene has CDR1 LNHDA and CDR2 SQIVND (reference sequence). Trimming took 4 bases from V and 2 from J; bases not matched to a gene: 7. The CDR3 protein is CASSTPQGVTYNEQFF. In DNA, the CDR3 is TGTGCCAGTAGTACCCCACAGGGGGTCACCTACAATGAGCAGTTCTTC. The full variable domain, completed using reference TRBV19 and TRBJ2-1, is DGGITQSPKYLFRKEGQNVTLSCEQNLNHDAMYWYRQDPGQGLRLIYYSQIVNDFQKGDIAEGYSVSREKKESFPLTVTSAQKNPTAFYLCASSTPQGVTYNEQFFGPGTRLTVL.

The chain carries TRBV7-2 and TRBJ1-2; no reliable D call. V lost 4 bases and J lost 4, with 13 bases in between. CDR3 size: 14 residues. The germline V gene encodes CDR1 SGHTA and CDR2 FQGNSA. The CDR3 DNA sequence: TGTGCCAGCAGCTCAAGCCGGTCGAGCTATGGCTACACCTTC. It codes for CASSSSRSSYGYTF.

This chain joins TRBV5-1 and TRBJ2-3, with D possibly being TRBD2 (6 bases). The CDR3 is 14 residues long. The V gene lost 0 bases and the J gene lost 2 bases, with 7 bases spanning the gap. Germline V CDR1 and CDR2: SGHRS, YFSETQ. The CDR3 DNA reads as TGCGCCAGCAGCTTGGGGGGACTCACAGATACGCAGTATTTT. Its translation: CASSLGGLTDTQYF.

The J gene is TRBJ2-1, the V gene TRBV9, with 7 bases fitting TRBD1. This CDR3 region has 14 residues. Germline V gives CDR1 SGDLS, CDR2 YYNGEE. With V trimmed by 1 base and J by 5 bases, 3 bases remained unmatched. In DNA form, the CDR3 reads TGTGCCAGCAGCGTACGGGACAGTGACAATGAGCAGTTCTTC. It yields the protein CASSVRDSDNEQFF.

This clone has a single count. V and J are TRBV7-2 and TRBJ1-2, with a weak D call TRBD1 (6 bases). Germline V gene data show CDR1 as SGHTA and CDR2 as FQGNSA. Trimming cost V 5 bases and J 7 bases, with 17 bases left between them. The CDR3 extends over 14 amino acids. Here the CDR3 DNA reads TGTGCCAGCAGCCTCGAGAGGGGGTTCTCTGGCTACACCTTC. This gives the protein CASSLERGFSGYTF.

This clone appeared a single time. The gene calls are TRBV18 and TRBJ2-5, with D tentatively TRBD2 (6 bases). Germline values: CDR1 KGHSH, CDR2 LQKENI. V was cut by 5 bases and J by 5 bases, with 9 bases left in between. This CDR3 region has 12 residues. The CDR3 protein is CASSEAGETQYF. CDR3 coding DNA: TGTGCCAGCTCAGAGGCGGGGGAGACCCAGTACTTC.